This TCR beta chain derives from a study of post-analysis software for immune sequencing data. Findings and limits, study-wide: Same-batch preparations were strongly co-clustered by F measure.

The library was made from cDNA and included unique molecular identifiers. TCRdb used MiXCR to reprocess the PCR reads, holding one entry per CDR3 protein. The table includes about 200,000 distinct CDR3 sequences, 25% to 35% detected once. Remarks on this clonotype: The antigen is unknown.

The receptor was derived from a girl between 2 and 17 years old with multiple sclerosis. Specimen: blood.

CDR3 DNA: TGTGCCAGCTCACCGGAGGCAGGGAGGGCCACTGAAGCTTTCTTT. As protein: CASSPEAGRATEAFF. The V call is TRBV18, the J call TRBJ1-1; a weak D match, TRBD1 (5 bases). Trimming removed 3 bases at V and 4 bases at J, with 15 bases between. CDR3 length: 15 amino acids. The V gene's germline CDR1 is KGHSH and CDR2 LQKENI.